The 15 T cell receptor beta chains reported below all come from one sample, sequenced in a study of technical replicates of blood from several donors. Profiled with immunoSEQ multiplex PCR; TCRdb holds only in-frame clones, not every one. The sample contains approximately 79,000 clones, about 97% of which appear only once. The sequenced sample was T cells isolated from PBMCs. Source of these receptors: a human donor in good health.

The genes are TRBV18 and TRBJ2-7; D might be TRBD2 (5 bases). The length of the CDR3 is 16 residues. Trimming removed 6 bases at V and 5 bases at J, with 23 bases between. Germline CDR1 KGHSH, CDR2 LQKENI. CDR3 bases: TGTGCCAGCTCGCAATATTATCTAGCACGGTGGGACGAGCAGTACTTC. Amino acid sequence: CASSQYYLARWDEQYF.

This clone was detected once. The genes are TRBV6-5 and TRBJ2-1; the D is unclear. This CDR3 region has 14 residues. V lost 2 bases to trimming and J lost 9 bases, with 14 bases between them. The germline CDR1 and CDR2 sequences are MNHEY and SVGAGI. The DNA of the CDR3 is TGTGCCAGCAGTTACGGCCTGGTTCCAGGTGAGCAGTTCTTC. It encodes CASSYGLVPGEQFF.

Here the CDR3 reads CASREARGTYEQYF. The DNA of the CDR3 is TGTGCCAGCAGGGAGGCCAGAGGAACCTACGAGCAGTACTTC. The rearrangement links TRBV27 to TRBJ2-7, with D maybe TRBD2 (5 bases). Deletions cut 6 bases from V and 2 bases from J, with 14 bases between. Germline lookup yields CDR1 MNHEY and CDR2 SMNVEV (reference sequence). The CDR3 totals 14 residues.

The rearrangement uses TRBV5-1 and TRBJ1-4, with D perhaps matching TRBD1 (6 bases). Trimming left V 4 bases short and J 2 bases short, with 9 bases between. There are 14 residues in the CDR3. Per germline, CDR1 SGHRS and CDR2 YFSETQ. DNA for the CDR3: TGCGCCAGCAGCCAGGGGACCACTAATGAAAAACTGTTTTTT. Its translation: CASSQGTTNEKLFF.

The chain couples TRBV28 to TRBJ1-1, with D unresolved. CDR3 length: 12 residues. Germline lookup yields CDR1 MDHEN and CDR2 SYDVKM. Trimming pared 10 bases from V and 2 bases from J, leaving 11 bases between. Here the CDR3 reads CATTTPNTEAFF. DNA for the CDR3: TGTGCCACTACGACACCAAACACTGAAGCTTTCTTT. Using reference TRBV28 and TRBJ1-1 for the parts outside the CDR3, the full variable domain is DVKVTQSSRYLVKRTGEKVFLECVQDMDHENMFWYRQDPGLGLRLIYFSYDVKMKEKGDIPEGYSVSREKKERFSLILESASTNQTSMYLCATTTPNTEAFFGQGTRLTVV.

The V and J genes are TRBV6-1 and TRBJ1-1, with D unresolved. Germline CDR1 is MNHNS and CDR2 is SASEGT. The CDR3 sequence is 17 residues long. Trimming removed 2 bases at V and 5 bases at J, with 21 bases between. The CDR3 DNA sequence: TGTGCCAGCAGTGAACCGGTTATTGGCGCCAGAGGTACTGAAGCTTTCTTT. Translating it yields CASSEPVIGARGTEAFF.

The chain combines TRBV19 with TRBJ1-2; D is ambiguous. The V and J ends lost 3 bases and 4 bases respectively, with 18 bases between them. The CDR3 extends over 16 amino acids. The germline CDR1 and CDR2 sequences are LNHDA and SQIVND (reference sequence). The CDR3 here is CASSISVTSASYGYTF. CDR3 DNA sequence: TGTGCCAGTAGTATCTCGGTTACCTCTGCCTCCTATGGCTACACCTTC.

The chain is built from TRBV6-1 and TRBJ2-7; possibly TRBD2 for D (6 bases). The CDR3 is made up of 16 amino acids. Germline values: CDR1 MNHNS, CDR2 SASEGT. V dropped 1 base and J dropped 6 bases, with 19 bases sitting between them. The CDR3 DNA sequence: TGTGCCAGCAGTGAAGTCGCCGGGAGTGGTGCCGCCGAGCAGTACTTC. Translating it yields CASSEVAGSGAAEQYF.

The chain is built from TRBV5-1 and TRBJ2-2; 7 bases agree with TRBD1. Germline V gene lookup returns CDR1 SGHRS and CDR2 YFSETQ. J was trimmed by 0 bases and V by 3 bases; bases with no gene match: 5. The CDR3 has 16 amino acids. DNA of the CDR3: TGCGCCAGCAGCTCGAATGGACAGGCGAACACCGGGGAGCTGTTTTTT. This gives the protein CASSSNGQANTGELFF.

This rearrangement joins TRBV28 to TRBJ1-5, with TRBD1 matching over 9 bases. Germline CDR1 and CDR2: MDHEN and SYDVKM. CDR3 size: 18 residues. Losses at the gene ends were 2 bases for V and 0 bases for J; bases not matched to a gene: 8. CDR3 sequence reads: CASSLQTGGVYSNQPQHF. As DNA, the CDR3 is TGTGCCAGCAGTTTACAGACAGGGGGGGTGTATAGCAATCAGCCCCAGCATTTT.

The J gene is TRBJ1-1, the V gene TRBV29-1; 7 positions agree with TRBD1. The CDR3 is 13 amino acids. Germline CDR1 is SQVTM and CDR2 is ANQGSEA. The V segment lost 6 bases and the J segment 1 base; nucleotides outside the gene matches: 5. CDR3 in DNA: TGCAGCGTCAGGGACAGACCGAACACTGAAGCTTTCTTT. It codes for CSVRDRPNTEAFF.

This chain links TRBV6-1 with TRBJ1-1; 7 bases are shared with TRBD1. This CDR3 comprises 14 residues. Germline V lookup: CDR1 MNHNS, CDR2 SASEGT. Trimming at V came to 10 bases and at J to 5 bases, leaving 13 bases not matched to a gene. The CDR3 reads CAIAATGIRTEAFF. The DNA of the CDR3 is TGTGCCATCGCTGCGACAGGGATTAGAACTGAAGCTTTCTTT.

This chain links TRBV4-1 with TRBJ2-2; no clear D gene. Germline loops: CDR1 MGHRA, CDR2 YSYEKL. Trimming stripped 3 bases from V and 4 bases from J, with 12 bases between. The length of the CDR3 is 15 residues. DNA of the CDR3: TGCGCCAGCAGCCACACAAAGACGGGCACCGGGGAGCTGTTTTTT. It codes for CASSHTKTGTGELFF.

The chain joins TRBV4-1 to TRBJ2-7; D is undetermined. V lost 1 base and J lost 0, with 7 bases in between. The CDR3 totals 14 residues. CDR1 MGHRA and CDR2 YSYEKL come from the germline V gene. The CDR3 DNA follows: TGCGCCAGCAGCCAAGGAGGCGGCTCCTACGAGCAGTACTTC. This gives the protein CASSQGGGSYEQYF.

This clone has only one observation. The chain links TRBV30 to TRBJ1-4; a weak D match, TRBD1 (6 bases). Germline CDR1 is GTSNPN and CDR2 is SVGIG (reference sequence). There are 14 residues in the CDR3. The V end was cut by 7 bases, the J end by 0 bases, with 12 bases between. The CDR3: CASTDRPTNEKLFF. In nucleotides, the CDR3 is TGTGCCTCGACGGACAGACCAACTAATGAAAAACTGTTTTTT.